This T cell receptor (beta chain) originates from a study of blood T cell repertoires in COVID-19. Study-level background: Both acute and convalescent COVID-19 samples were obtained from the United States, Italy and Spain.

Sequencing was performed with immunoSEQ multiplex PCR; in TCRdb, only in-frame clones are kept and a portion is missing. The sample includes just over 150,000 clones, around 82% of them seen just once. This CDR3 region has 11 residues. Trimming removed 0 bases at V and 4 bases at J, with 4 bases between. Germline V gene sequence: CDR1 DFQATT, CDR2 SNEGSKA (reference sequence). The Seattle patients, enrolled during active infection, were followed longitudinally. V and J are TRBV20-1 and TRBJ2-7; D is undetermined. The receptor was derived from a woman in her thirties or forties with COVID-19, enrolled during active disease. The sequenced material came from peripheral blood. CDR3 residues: CSARDYYEQYF. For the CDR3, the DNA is TGCAGTGCTAGAGATTATTACGAGCAGTACTTC.